Each of the 27 T cell receptor beta chains below was sequenced from the same sample in a study of T cell repertoires in cytomegalovirus infection. TCRdb analysed the reads with MiXCR anew, one entry per CDR3 protein. There are under 850,000 distinct CDR3 sequences in the sample; approximately 34% occur only once, and 2.5% to 3.5% lies in the top ten. Sequencing used PBMCs. The receptors originated from a human donor in good health (CMV status not recorded). Some clones in this sample may be carry-over from other donors' samples.

This chain joins TRBV25-1 and TRBJ1-1, with 7 bases matching TRBD1. Germline loops: CDR1 MGHDK, CDR2 SYGVNS. With 4 bases clipped from V and 1 base from J, the junction kept 6 bases outside the gene matches. This CDR3 region has 15 residues. DNA of the CDR3: TGTGCCAGCAGTGCCCGACAGGGTGGGAACACTGAAGCTTTCTTT. This encodes CASSARQGGNTEAFF.

V usage is TRBV7-2 and J usage is TRBJ1-2; 7 bases fit TRBD1. This CDR3 is built from 15 residues. CDR1 and CDR2 (germline): SGHTA, FQGNSA. The V segment lost 1 base and the J segment 4 bases; nucleotides outside the gene matches: 6. The DNA for the CDR3 is TGTGCCAGCAGCTTAGAGGGGGGACAGCTCTATGGCTACACCTTC. Protein sequence: CASSLEGGQLYGYTF.

This clonotype was counted many times. The chain employs TRBV7-2 and TRBJ2-5, with D perhaps matching TRBD1 (7 bases). Trimming shortened V by 1 base and J by 2 bases, and 14 bases separated the two germline ends. Germline values: CDR1 SGHTA, CDR2 FQGNSA. The CDR3 totals 16 residues. In DNA form, the CDR3 reads TGTGCCAGCAGCTTAGGCGGGGACAGTCTTCAAGAGACCCAGTACTTC. Translation gives CASSLGGDSLQETQYF. Variable domain in full (rest from reference TRBV7-2 and TRBJ2-5): GAGVSQSPSNKVTEKGKDVELRCDPISGHTALYWYRQSLGQGLEFLIYFQGNSAPDKSGLPSDRFSAERTGGSVSTLTIQRTQQEDSAVYLCASSLGGDSLQETQYFGPGTRLLVL.

The chain links TRBV4-3 to TRBJ2-1; maybe TRBD2 (7 bases). The germline V gene encodes CDR1 LGHNA and CDR2 YSLEER. V was pared by 1 base and J by 7 bases, with 11 bases between. The CDR3 has 14 residues. CDR3 coding DNA: TGCGCCAGCAGCCAAGGGAGGGGGGGGAATGAGCAGTTCTTC. Translating gives CASSQGRGGNEQFF.

The CDR3 loop is CASSHPRGGSGYTF. CDR3 bases: TGCGCCAGCAGCCATCCAAGGGGAGGGAGCGGCTACACCTTC. The rearrangement joins TRBV4-1 to TRBJ1-2; D is possibly TRBD1 (5 bases). V dropped 3 bases and J dropped 8 bases, with 16 bases sitting between them. The germline gives CDR1 MGHRA, CDR2 YSYEKL. The CDR3 is 14 residues long.

This chain connects TRBV19 to TRBJ1-1, with unresolved D. V gave up 4 bases and J gave up 3 bases, with 6 bases separating them. Germline values: CDR1 LNHDA, CDR2 SQIVND (reference sequence). The CDR3 totals 12 residues. The CDR3 region has the DNA TGTGCCAGTAGTAACCAGGACACTGAAGCTTTCTTT. Its protein product is CASSNQDTEAFF.

This chain joins TRBV12-3 or TRBV12-4 and TRBJ1-5; no clear D gene. The V and J ends lost 4 bases and 10 bases respectively, with 11 bases between them. The CDR3 has 12 amino acids. The CDR3 DNA reads TGTGCCAGCAGTTCTCCAGGACGCCCCCAGCATTTT. Its translation: CASSSPGRPQHF.

Many counts were recorded for this clonotype. This chain joins TRBV7-2 and TRBJ2-5, with D hard to call. Trimming pared 1 base from V and 2 bases from J, leaving 14 bases between. The CDR3 covers 16 residues. The germline CDR1 and CDR2 sequences are SGHTA and FQGNSA. In DNA, the CDR3 is TGTGCCAGCAGCTTAGGGCAGACAAGTATACAAGAGACCCAGTACTTC. Translating gives CASSLGQTSIQETQYF. Based on the CDR3 plus reference TRBV7-2 and TRBJ2-5, the full variable domain is GAGVSQSPSNKVTEKGKDVELRCDPISGHTALYWYRQSLGQGLEFLIYFQGNSAPDKSGLPSDRFSAERTGGSVSTLTIQRTQQEDSAVYLCASSLGQTSIQETQYFGPGTRLLVL.

This clonotype was counted between two and nine times. V gene TRBV12-3 or TRBV12-4 combines with J gene TRBJ1-5, with 7 positions matching TRBD1. The V gene end was trimmed by 6 bases and the J gene end by 2 bases; junction bases not matched to a gene: 16. This CDR3 is 18 amino acids long. CDR3 coding DNA: TGTGCCAGCAGCCTAGAACCGACAGGGCCACTTCGCAATCAGCCCCAGCATTTT. It yields the protein CASSLEPTGPLRNQPQHF.

The chain combines TRBV28 with TRBJ1-6; the D is unclear. There are 10 residues in the CDR3. The V end lost 8 bases, the J end lost 17 bases, and 13 bases lay between the germline ends. Germline assignment: CDR1 MDHEN and CDR2 SYDVKM. The CDR3 nucleotides are TGTGCCAGCGGTGAACGGCCGGTCCACTTT. Protein product: CASGERPVHF.

In this sample, this clonotype turned up many times. In DNA form, the CDR3 reads TGTGCCAGCAGCACCCGGACTAGTTTGGTGGGCGAGCAGTACTTC. This codes for CASSTRTSLVGEQYF. This sequence joins TRBV7-2 and TRBJ2-7; TRBD2 matches 7 bases. V was clipped by 5 bases and J by 6 bases; unmatched bases: 13. The CDR3 is made up of 15 amino acids. Looked up from germline, CDR1 is SGHTA and CDR2 is FQGNSA. Full variable domain (remainder filled in from reference TRBV7-2 and TRBJ2-7): GAGVSQSPSNKVTEKGKDVELRCDPISGHTALYWYRQSLGQGLEFLIYFQGNSAPDKSGLPSDRFSAERTGGSVSTLTIQRTQQEDSAVYLCASSTRTSLVGEQYFGPGTRLTVT.

This clonotype has only a few counts. The rearrangement links TRBV28 to TRBJ1-1; no clear D. The germline V gene encodes CDR1 MDHEN and CDR2 SYDVKM. The CDR3 runs to 16 residues. The V end lost 5 bases, the J end lost 1 base, and 17 bases lay between the germline ends. The CDR3 loop reads CASSPQKFSPNTEAFF. The CDR3 DNA follows: TGTGCCAGCAGTCCCCAGAAGTTCAGTCCGAACACTGAAGCTTTCTTT. Full variable domain (missing parts from reference TRBV28 and TRBJ1-1): DVKVTQSSRYLVKRTGEKVFLECVQDMDHENMFWYRQDPGLGLRLIYFSYDVKMKEKGDIPEGYSVSREKKERFSLILESASTNQTSMYLCASSPQKFSPNTEAFFGQGTRLTVV.

For the CDR3, the DNA is TGTGCCAGCAGCCGAATTTCAAGCTCCTACAATGAGCAGTTCTTC. Its protein product is CASSRISSSYNEQFF. V gene TRBV5-8 combines with J gene TRBJ2-1; D unclear. Germline CDR1 SGHTS, CDR2 YDEGEE. There are 15 residues in the CDR3. The V end was cut by 4 bases, the J end by 0 bases, with 11 bases between. The variable domain in full, completed from reference TRBV5-8 and TRBJ2-1, reads EAGVTQSPTHLIKTRGQQATLRCSPISGHTSVYWYQQALGLGLQFLLWYDEGEERNRGNFPPRFSGRQFPNYSSELNVNALELEDSALYLCASSRISSSYNEQFFGPGTRLTVL.

In its sample, this clonotype was seen a few times. This sequence joins TRBV23-1 and TRBJ1-2; D not resolved. TRBV23-1 counts as an open reading frame of uncertain function. The V end lost 4 bases, the J end lost 7 bases, and 16 bases lay between the germline ends. The CDR3 loop spans 14 amino acids. Here the CDR3 DNA reads TGCGCCAGCAGTCCTCCGGGCCCGGGATTTGGCTACACCTTC. It specifies CASSPPGPGFGYTF.

J is TRBJ1-2 and V is TRBV6-6, with a tentative D call TRBD1 (5 bases). Trimming left V 5 bases short and J 1 base short, with 17 bases between. This CDR3 has 16 amino acids. CDR1 and CDR2 from the germline V gene are MNHNY and SVGAGI (reference sequence). The CDR3 DNA follows: TGTGCCAGCAGTCCTCCTCGGGGGTTGGGTAACTATGGCTACACCTTC. Encoded protein: CASSPPRGLGNYGYTF.

This chain links TRBV28 with TRBJ2-2; D call uncertain. This CDR3 has 14 amino acids. V was pared by 6 bases and J by 9 bases, with 17 bases between. Germline loops: CDR1 MDHEN, CDR2 SYDVKM. The CDR3 loop reads CASSVSPVPRELFF. Here the CDR3 DNA reads TGTGCCAGCAGCGTGAGTCCCGTGCCCCGGGAGCTGTTTTTT. Complete variable domain (other parts from reference TRBV28 and TRBJ2-2): DVKVTQSSRYLVKRTGEKVFLECVQDMDHENMFWYRQDPGLGLRLIYFSYDVKMKEKGDIPEGYSVSREKKERFSLILESASTNQTSMYLCASSVSPVPRELFFGEGSRLTVL.

This chain links TRBV4-1 with TRBJ2-3, with 8 bases lining up with TRBD1. The V segment lost 0 bases and the J segment 6 bases; nucleotides outside the gene matches: 5. The CDR3 length is 15 residues. Germline V gene sequence: CDR1 MGHRA, CDR2 YSYEKL. The CDR3 coding sequence is TGCGCCAGCAGCCAAGAGGCGGGACAGGCCGATACGCAGTATTTT. Protein sequence: CASSQEAGQADTQYF.

The V call is TRBV7-9, the J call TRBJ2-7; tentative D call: TRBD1 (5 bases). Germline lookup yields CDR1 SEHNR and CDR2 FQNEAQ (reference sequence). The CDR3 runs 13 residues. Here the CDR3 DNA reads TGTTCCATCAGCTCCCCAGGGCCCTACGAGCAGTACTTC. Protein: CSISSPGPYEQYF.

The chain recombines TRBV19 with TRBJ2-7; D gene uncertain. This CDR3 has 14 amino acids. V was pared by 7 bases and J by 2 bases, with 15 bases between. Germline CDR1 LNHDA, CDR2 SQIVND (reference sequence). CDR3: CASKGSPVAYEQYF. The CDR3 nucleotides are TGTGCCAGTAAGGGATCGCCCGTGGCCTACGAGCAGTACTTC.

In its sample, this clonotype was seen a few times. This chain uses TRBV29-1 with TRBJ1-2; a weak D match, TRBD1 (5 bases). This CDR3 region has 14 residues. The germline V gene encodes CDR1 SQVTM and CDR2 ANQGSEA. The germline V and J ends were trimmed by 6 bases and 2 bases, with 16 bases remaining between them. CDR3 region: CSVLREVANYGYTF. The CDR3 region has the DNA TGCAGCGTCCTCAGGGAGGTCGCCAACTATGGCTACACCTTC.

This clonotype appeared many times. The chain carries TRBV7-2 and TRBJ2-5; no definite D call. The V end was cut by 4 bases, the J end by 6 bases, with 9 bases between. Germline lookup yields CDR1 SGHTA and CDR2 FQGNSA. The CDR3 spans 12 residues. Written as DNA, the CDR3 is TGTGCCAGCAGCTCGGCGGCACAGACCCAGTACTTC. It specifies CASSSAAQTQYF. Complete variable domain (other parts from reference TRBV7-2 and TRBJ2-5): GAGVSQSPSNKVTEKGKDVELRCDPISGHTALYWYRQSLGQGLEFLIYFQGNSAPDKSGLPSDRFSAERTGGSVSTLTIQRTQQEDSAVYLCASSSAAQTQYFGPGTRLLVL.

V is TRBV5-1 and J is TRBJ1-2; D gene uncertain. Deletions cut 0 bases from V and 2 bases from J, with 11 bases between. The CDR3 consists of 15 residues. Germline V CDR1 and CDR2: SGHRS, YFSETQ. The CDR3 reads CASSLGLISNYGYTF. Written as DNA, the CDR3 is TGCGCCAGCAGCTTGGGACTGATTTCGAACTATGGCTACACCTTC.

V is TRBV28 and J is TRBJ1-5; D unresolved. The germline CDR1 and CDR2 sequences are MDHEN and SYDVKM. The CDR3 length is 15 residues. Trimming cost V 6 bases and J 7 bases, with 19 bases left between them. The CDR3 region is CASSSRLGIRQPQHF. The DNA for the CDR3 is TGTGCCAGCAGCTCCCGATTGGGGATTAGACAGCCCCAGCATTTT.

This chain uses TRBV9 with TRBJ2-1; perhaps TRBD2 as D (8 bases). The CDR3 spans 19 residues. The germline CDR1 and CDR2 sequences are SGDLS and YYNGEE. V was shortened by 3 bases and J by 0 bases, with 22 bases between the two germline ends. The CDR3 DNA follows: TGTGCCAGCAGCGGGTCCGGAAGTAGCGGGGACAGCTCCTACAATGAGCAGTTCTTC. Its translation is CASSGSGSSGDSSYNEQFF.

This clonotype was detected only a few times. This chain joins TRBV12-3 or TRBV12-4 and TRBJ2-3; no definite D call. The CDR3 sequence is 12 residues long. V lost 2 bases and J lost 9, with 9 bases in between. CDR3 sequence: CASSLNSRTQYF. The CDR3 region has the DNA TGTGCCAGCAGTTTAAACTCGCGGACGCAGTATTTT.

This clonotype appeared a few times. V and J are TRBV14 and TRBJ1-1, with a possible D match to TRBD1 (6 bases). The CDR3 covers 17 residues. V shed 2 bases and J shed 1 base, with 17 bases lying between them. The germline V gene has CDR1 SGHDN and CDR2 FVKESK. The CDR3 here is CASSQLRGARGNTEAFF. The CDR3 nucleotides read TGTGCCAGCAGCCAATTAAGGGGGGCGCGAGGGAACACTGAAGCTTTCTTT. Filled out from reference TRBV14 and TRBJ1-1, the complete variable domain reads EAGVTQFPSHSVIEKGQTVTLRCDPISGHDNLYWYRRVMGKEIKFLLHFVKESKQDESGMPNNRFLAERTGGTYSTLKVQPAELEDSGVYFCASSQLRGARGNTEAFFGQGTRLTVV.

This clonotype was seen only a few times. Mismatch with germline at one junction end may stem from a read error. The chain is built from TRBV6-1 and TRBJ1-2; tentative D call: TRBD1 (6 bases). This CDR3 has 15 residues. Germline CDR1 reads MNHNS; CDR2 reads SASEGT. The CDR3 sequence: CASREEGGPNYGYTF. In DNA, the CDR3 is TGTGCCAGCAGAGAAGAGGGGGGACCAAACTATGGCTACACCTTC.